This T cell receptor beta chain is drawn from a study of T cell responses to AZD1222 COVID-19 vaccine. This CDR3 has 15 residues. V lost 7 bases and J lost 7; bases outside the gene matches: 12. Germline loops: CDR1 LNHDA, CDR2 SQIVND (reference sequence). Study-level points and caveats: White British people made up most donors, females outnumbered males, and clonal diversity was possibly underestimated.

TCRdb keeps only in-frame clones here, not all; method: immunoSEQ multiplex PCR. Of 95,000 to 150,000 clones listed, roughly 90% are singletons. Points on this clone: The antigen remains unidentified.

The material sequenced was peripheral blood, taken 28 days after the second AZD1222 dose. The chain uses TRBV19 and TRBJ1-1; 10 bases line up with TRBD1. This clonotype was sampled from an adult who received the AZD1222 COVID-19 vaccine. In DNA form, the CDR3 reads TGTGCCAGTACCTTTGACAGGGGGCGATTCCTTGAAGCTTTCTTT. It is translated as CASTFDRGRFLEAFF. Using reference TRBV19 and TRBJ1-1 for the parts outside the CDR3, the full variable domain is DGGITQSPKYLFRKEGQNVTLSCEQNLNHDAMYWYRQDPGQGLRLIYYSQIVNDFQKGDIAEGYSVSREKKESFPLTVTSAQKNPTAFYLCASTFDRGRFLEAFFGQGTRLTVV.